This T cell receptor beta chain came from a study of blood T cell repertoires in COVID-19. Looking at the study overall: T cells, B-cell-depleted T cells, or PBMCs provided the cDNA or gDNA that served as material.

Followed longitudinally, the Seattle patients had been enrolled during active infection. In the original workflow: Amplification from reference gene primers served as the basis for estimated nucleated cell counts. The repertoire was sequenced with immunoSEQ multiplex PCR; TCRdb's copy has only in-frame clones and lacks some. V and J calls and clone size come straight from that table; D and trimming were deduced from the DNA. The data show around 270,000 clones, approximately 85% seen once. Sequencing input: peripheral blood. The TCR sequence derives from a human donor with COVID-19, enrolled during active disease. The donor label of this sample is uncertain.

The CDR3 loop reads CAHRGGNTEAFF. DNA for the CDR3: TGTGCCCATCGAGGGGGGAACACTGAAGCTTTCTTT. V and J are TRBV30 and TRBJ1-1; perhaps TRBD1 as D (6 bases). CDR1 is GTSNPN, CDR2 SVGIG, per germline (reference sequence). Trimming removed 8 bases at V and 1 base at J, with 11 bases between. The CDR3 is made up of 12 amino acids. Combining the CDR3 with reference TRBV30 and TRBJ1-1 gives the whole variable domain SQTIHQWPATLVQPVGSPLSLECTVEGTSNPNLYWYRQAAGRGLQLLFYSVGIGQISSEVPQNLSASRPQDRQFILSSKKLLLSDSGFYLCAHRGGNTEAFFGQGTRLTVV.